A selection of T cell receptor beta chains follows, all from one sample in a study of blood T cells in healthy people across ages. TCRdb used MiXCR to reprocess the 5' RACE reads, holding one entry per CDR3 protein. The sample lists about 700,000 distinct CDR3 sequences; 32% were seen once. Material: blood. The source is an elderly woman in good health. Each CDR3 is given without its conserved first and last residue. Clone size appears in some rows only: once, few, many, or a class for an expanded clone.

CDR3 protein: ASSPTDRDYGYT
J gene: TRBJ1-2
V gene: TRBV6-1
clone size: many

CDR3 protein: ASSERGGNQPQH
J gene: TRBJ1-5
V gene: TRBV9
clone size: NA

CDR3 protein: SARAWTSAKNTDTQY
J gene: TRBJ2-3
V gene: TRBV20-1
clone size: once

CDR3 protein: SVEYQDSAFGEQY
J gene: TRBJ2-5
V gene: TRBV29-1
clone size: NA

CDR3 protein: ASSRQLAVFSYEQY
J gene: TRBJ2-7
V gene: TRBV4-1
clone size: once

CDR3 protein: ASSLEQGGYGYT
J gene: TRBJ1-2
V gene: TRBV5-1
clone size: many

CDR3 protein: ASSLTGTGKETLY
J gene: TRBJ2-7
V gene: TRBV7-3
clone size: NA

CDR3 protein: ASRFRLAGGWDTQY
J gene: TRBJ2-3
V gene: TRBV28
clone size: NA

CDR3 protein: AIRQGGETQY
J gene: TRBJ2-5
V gene: TRBV10-3
clone size: many

CDR3 protein: ASSSWGGRVGEQF
J gene: TRBJ2-1
V gene: TRBV7-6
clone size: NA

CDR3 protein: AGSPTTYSNQPQH
J gene: TRBJ1-5
V gene: TRBV3-1
clone size: NA

CDR3 protein: ASSPLTGREETQY
J gene: TRBJ2-5
V gene: TRBV18
clone size: NA

CDR3 protein: ASSYGALGETNEKLF
J gene: TRBJ1-4
V gene: TRBV6-6
clone size: once

CDR3 protein: SARGGIGGSQNNQPQH
J gene: TRBJ1-5
V gene: TRBV20-1
clone size: NA

CDR3 protein: ASSIAGTQETQY
J gene: TRBJ2-5
V gene: TRBV5-1
clone size: many

CDR3 protein: ASSARPGNSNQPQH
J gene: TRBJ1-5
V gene: TRBV9
clone size: many

CDR3 protein: AWSPLDRVSYEQY
J gene: TRBJ2-7
V gene: TRBV30
clone size: NA

CDR3 protein: ASSSPGLGNEQF
J gene: TRBJ2-1
V gene: TRBV5-1
clone size: NA

CDR3 protein: ASTTRLGTGGSGELF
J gene: TRBJ2-2
V gene: TRBV6-6
clone size: few

CDR3 protein: ASSGSGAGNEQF
J gene: TRBJ2-1
V gene: TRBV7-9
clone size: NA

CDR3 protein: AWRDREDQPQH
J gene: TRBJ1-5
V gene: TRBV30
clone size: few

CDR3 protein: ASSLAAGAYNEQF
J gene: TRBJ2-1
V gene: TRBV7-3
clone size: NA

CDR3 protein: ASSPTGEREAF
J gene: TRBJ1-1
V gene: TRBV6-2/TRBV6-3
clone size: NA

CDR3 protein: ASSTSGTRGQETQY
J gene: TRBJ2-5
V gene: TRBV5-1
clone size: NA

CDR3 protein: ASSFLTTGKTYNGQF
J gene: TRBJ2-1
V gene: TRBV6-5
clone size: NA

CDR3 protein: ASSSAGERYGYT
J gene: TRBJ1-2
V gene: TRBV5-1
clone size: few

CDR3 protein: AIRGDNEQF
J gene: TRBJ2-1
V gene: TRBV10-3
clone size: NA

CDR3 protein: ASSIRQGGQPQH
J gene: TRBJ1-5
V gene: TRBV27
clone size: many

CDR3 protein: ASSPTTGGVGKDGYT
J gene: TRBJ1-2
V gene: TRBV18
clone size: many

CDR3 protein: ASSYFAGGSRANEQF
J gene: TRBJ2-1
V gene: TRBV6-5
clone size: many

CDR3 protein: ASSPRQGAITDTQY
J gene: TRBJ2-3
V gene: TRBV25-1
clone size: many

CDR3 protein: ASALGTSGGAQETQY
J gene: TRBJ2-5
V gene: TRBV12-5
clone size: NA

CDR3 protein: ASSHSPQGRETQY
J gene: NA
V gene: TRBV9
clone size: NA

CDR3 protein: AGSLSVWTVYEQY
J gene: NA
V gene: TRBV27
clone size: NA

CDR3 protein: ASSLAVGTQPQH
J gene: TRBJ1-5
V gene: TRBV7-2
clone size: NA

CDR3 protein: ASSLLGWKNTEAF
J gene: TRBJ1-1
V gene: TRBV28
clone size: NA

CDR3 protein: ASSFGRREQF
J gene: TRBJ2-1
V gene: TRBV28
clone size: many

CDR3 protein: ASSSQVATNEKLF
J gene: TRBJ1-4
V gene: TRBV7-2
clone size: many

CDR3 protein: ASSLKVDTGERF
J gene: TRBJ2-2
V gene: TRBV7-7
clone size: NA

CDR3 protein: AWSGTGGNGYT
J gene: TRBJ1-2
V gene: TRBV30
clone size: many

CDR3 protein: DSSFRTGRGNEQF
J gene: TRBJ2-1
V gene: TRBV7-9
clone size: NA

CDR3 protein: ASRSGGRNTEAF
J gene: TRBJ1-1
V gene: TRBV2
clone size: few

CDR3 protein: ASSQEILVGSNQPQH
J gene: TRBJ1-5
V gene: TRBV3-1
clone size: many

CDR3 protein: ASGRQGRMNTEAF
J gene: TRBJ1-1
V gene: TRBV12-5
clone size: few

CDR3 protein: ASSDRGRDYGYT
J gene: TRBJ1-2
V gene: TRBV27
clone size: many

CDR3 protein: ASRLFGSPLH
J gene: TRBJ1-6
V gene: TRBV27
clone size: few